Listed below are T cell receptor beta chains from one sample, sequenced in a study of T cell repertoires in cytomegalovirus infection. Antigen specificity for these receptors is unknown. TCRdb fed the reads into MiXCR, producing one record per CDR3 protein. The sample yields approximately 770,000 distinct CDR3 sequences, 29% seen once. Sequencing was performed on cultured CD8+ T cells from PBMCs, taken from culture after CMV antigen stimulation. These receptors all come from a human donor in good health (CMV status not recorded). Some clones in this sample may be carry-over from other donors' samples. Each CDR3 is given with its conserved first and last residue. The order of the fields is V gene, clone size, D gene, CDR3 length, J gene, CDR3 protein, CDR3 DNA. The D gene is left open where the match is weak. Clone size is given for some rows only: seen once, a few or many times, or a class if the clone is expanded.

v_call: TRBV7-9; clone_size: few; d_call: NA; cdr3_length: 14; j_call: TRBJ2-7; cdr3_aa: CASSWVRTDDEQYF; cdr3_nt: TGTGCCAGCAGCTGGGTTAGGACAGACGACGAGCAGTACTTC
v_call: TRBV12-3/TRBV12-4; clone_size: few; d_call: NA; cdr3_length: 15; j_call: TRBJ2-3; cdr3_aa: CASSLVRGGFDTQYF; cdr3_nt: TGTGCCAGCAGTTTGGTGAGGGGGGGCTTCGATACGCAGTATTTT
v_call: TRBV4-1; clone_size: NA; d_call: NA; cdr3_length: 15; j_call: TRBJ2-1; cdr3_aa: CASSQEMTEYNEQFF; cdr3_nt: TGCGCCAGCAGCCAAGAAATGACAGAATACAATGAGCAGTTCTTC
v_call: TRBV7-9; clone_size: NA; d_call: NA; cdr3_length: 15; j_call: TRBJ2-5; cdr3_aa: CASSRGHKRWETQYF; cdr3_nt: TGTGCCAGCAGCCGCGGACACAAGCGGTGGGAGACCCAGTACTTC
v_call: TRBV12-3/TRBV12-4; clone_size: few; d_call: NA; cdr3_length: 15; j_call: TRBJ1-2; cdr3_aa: CASSEYLLGSDGYTF; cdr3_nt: TGTGCCAGCAGCGAATACCTCCTGGGGTCGGACGGCTACACCTTC
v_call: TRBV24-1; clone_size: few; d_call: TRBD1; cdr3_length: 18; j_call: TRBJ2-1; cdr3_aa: CATSDTLHPGTGGDEQFF; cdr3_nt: TGTGCCACCAGTGATACCCTACACCCCGGGACAGGGGGCGATGAGCAGTTCTTC
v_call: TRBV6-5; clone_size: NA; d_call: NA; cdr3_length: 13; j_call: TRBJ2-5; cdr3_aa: CASSYPGQETQYF; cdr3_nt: TGTGCCAGCAGTTACCCAGGGCAAGAGACCCAGTACTTC
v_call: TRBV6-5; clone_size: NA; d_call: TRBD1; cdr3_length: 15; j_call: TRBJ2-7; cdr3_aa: CASSLSGTGHNEQYF; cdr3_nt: TGTGCCAGCAGCCTATCGGGGACAGGGCATAACGAGCAGTACTTC
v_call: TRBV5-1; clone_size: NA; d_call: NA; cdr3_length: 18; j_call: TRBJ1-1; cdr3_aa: CASSLVGLDRFGDTEAFF; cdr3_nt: TGCGCCAGCAGCTTGGTGGGTCTCGACAGGTTTGGAGACACTGAAGCTTTCTTT
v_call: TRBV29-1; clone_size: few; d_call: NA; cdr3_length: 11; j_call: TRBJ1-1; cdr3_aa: CSVESGSEAFF; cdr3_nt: TGCAGCGTTGAATCAGGATCTGAAGCTTTCTTT
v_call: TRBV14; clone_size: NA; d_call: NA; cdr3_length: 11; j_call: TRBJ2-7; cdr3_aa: CASSLYSRQYF; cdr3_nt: TGTGCCAGCAGCCTTTATAGTCGGCAGTACTTC
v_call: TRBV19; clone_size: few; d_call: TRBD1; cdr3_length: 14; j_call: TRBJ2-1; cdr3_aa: CASSKTGHLHEQFF; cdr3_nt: TGTGCCAGTAGTAAGACAGGGCATCTTCATGAGCAGTTCTTC
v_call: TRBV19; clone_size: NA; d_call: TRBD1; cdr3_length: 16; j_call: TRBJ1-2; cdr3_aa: CAARAAQGDKSYGYTF; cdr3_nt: TGTGCCGCCCGGGCGGCACAGGGGGATAAGAGCTATGGCTACACCTTC
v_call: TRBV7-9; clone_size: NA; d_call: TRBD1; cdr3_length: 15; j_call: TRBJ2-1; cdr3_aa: CASSLGGQGDDEQFF; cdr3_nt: TGTGCCAGCAGCTTAGGAGGACAGGGGGATGATGAGCAGTTCTTC
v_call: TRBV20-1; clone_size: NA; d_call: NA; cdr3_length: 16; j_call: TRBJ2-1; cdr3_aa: CGARVGVPSSYNEQFF; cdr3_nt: TGCGGTGCTAGGGTGGGGGTCCCGAGCTCCTACAATGAGCAGTTCTTC
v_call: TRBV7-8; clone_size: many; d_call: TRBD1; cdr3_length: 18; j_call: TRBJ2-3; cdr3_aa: CASSPLPQGQGLSDTQYF; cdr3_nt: TGTGCCAGCAGCCCCCTCCCCCAGGGACAGGGCCTTTCAGATACGCAGTATTTT
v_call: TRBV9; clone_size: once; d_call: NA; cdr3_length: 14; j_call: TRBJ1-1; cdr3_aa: CASSVGEGGTEAFF; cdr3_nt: TGTGCCAGCAGCGTAGGTGAAGGGGGGACTGAAGCTTTCTTT
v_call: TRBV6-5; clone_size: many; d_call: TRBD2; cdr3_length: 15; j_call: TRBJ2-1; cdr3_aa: CASSYRGGTYNEQFF; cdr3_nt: TGTGCCAGCAGTTACCGGGGGGGTACCTACAATGAGCAGTTCTTC
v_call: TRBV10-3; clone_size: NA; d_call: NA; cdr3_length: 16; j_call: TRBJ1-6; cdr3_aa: CAISESQSSYNSPLHF; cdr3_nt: TGTGCCATCAGTGAGTCCCAGAGCTCCTATAATTCACCCCTCCACTTT
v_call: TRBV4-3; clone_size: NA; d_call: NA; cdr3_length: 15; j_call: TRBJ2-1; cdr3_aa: CASSPIVGGGYEQFF; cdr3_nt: TGCGCCAGCAGTCCTATAGTGGGGGGCGGCTATGAGCAGTTCTTC
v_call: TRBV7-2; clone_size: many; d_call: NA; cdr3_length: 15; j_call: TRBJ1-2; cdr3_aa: CASSSLSGLLYGYTF; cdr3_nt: TGTGCCAGCAGCTCCCTCTCAGGGTTGCTATATGGCTACACCTTC
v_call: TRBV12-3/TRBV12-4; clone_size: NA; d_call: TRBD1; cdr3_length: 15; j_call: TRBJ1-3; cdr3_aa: CASSSLQGYRNTIYF; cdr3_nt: TGTGCCAGCAGTTCCTTACAGGGGTATAGAAACACCATATATTTT
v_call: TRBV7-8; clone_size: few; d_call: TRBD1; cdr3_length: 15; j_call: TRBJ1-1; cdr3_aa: CASSQGQGRGLGAFF; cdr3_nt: TGTGCCAGCAGCCAGGGACAGGGGAGAGGGCTGGGAGCTTTCTTT
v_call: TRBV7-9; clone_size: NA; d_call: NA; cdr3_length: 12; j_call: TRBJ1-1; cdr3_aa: CASSSAYGDAFF; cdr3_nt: TGTGCCAGCAGCTCCGCGTACGGGGATGCTTTCTTT
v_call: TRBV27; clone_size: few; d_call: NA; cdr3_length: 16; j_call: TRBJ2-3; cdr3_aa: CASNSHWASGTDTQYF; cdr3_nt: TGTGCCAGCAATTCGCATTGGGCTAGCGGCACAGATACGCAGTATTTT
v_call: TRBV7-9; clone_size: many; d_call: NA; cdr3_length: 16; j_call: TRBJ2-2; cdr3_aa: CASSTRSDPNTGELFF; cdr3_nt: TGTGCCAGCAGCACCCGTAGCGACCCGAACACCGGGGAGCTGTTTTTT
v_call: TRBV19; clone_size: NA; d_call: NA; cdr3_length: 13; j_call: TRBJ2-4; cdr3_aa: CAVGGPSENIQYF; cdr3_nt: TGTGCCGTAGGAGGACCTTCCGAAAACATTCAGTACTTC
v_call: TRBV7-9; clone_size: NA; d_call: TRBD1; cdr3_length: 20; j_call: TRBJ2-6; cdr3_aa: CASSHDGSDRASSGANVLTF; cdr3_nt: TGTGCCAGCAGCCACGACGGTTCGGACAGGGCCTCTTCTGGGGCCAACGTCCTGACTTTC
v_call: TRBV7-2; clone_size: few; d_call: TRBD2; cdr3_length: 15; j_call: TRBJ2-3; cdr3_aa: CASSAGTSRLDTQYF; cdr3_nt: TGTGCCAGCAGCGCCGGGACTAGCCGCCTAGATACGCAGTATTTT
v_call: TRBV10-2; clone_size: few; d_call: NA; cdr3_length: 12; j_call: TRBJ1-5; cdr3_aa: CASSERFQPQHF; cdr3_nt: TGCGCCAGCAGTGAAAGGTTTCAGCCCCAGCATTTT
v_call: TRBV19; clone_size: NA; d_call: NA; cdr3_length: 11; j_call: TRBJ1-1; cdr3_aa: CAIELGTEAFF; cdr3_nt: TGTGCCATTGAACTGGGGACTGAAGCTTTCTTT
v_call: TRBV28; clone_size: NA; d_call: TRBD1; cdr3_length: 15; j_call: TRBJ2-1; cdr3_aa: CASSLGTGGRNEQFF; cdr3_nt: TGTGCCAGCAGTTTAGGGACAGGGGGGCGGAATGAGCAGTTCTTC
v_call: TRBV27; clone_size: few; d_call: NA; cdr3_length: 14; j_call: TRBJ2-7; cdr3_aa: CASSLGLTDYEQYF; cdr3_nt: TGTGCCAGCAGTTTAGGTCTAACCGACTACGAGCAGTACTTC
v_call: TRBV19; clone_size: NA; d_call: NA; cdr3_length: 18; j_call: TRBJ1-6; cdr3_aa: CASSIRTADTYFDSPLHF; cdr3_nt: TGTGCCAGTAGTATCAGGACAGCAGATACCTACTTTGATTCACCCCTCCACTTT
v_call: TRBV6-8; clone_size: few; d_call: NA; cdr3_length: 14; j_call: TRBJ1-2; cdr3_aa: CASSYEQGIHGYTF; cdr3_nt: TGTGCCAGCAGTTACGAACAGGGCATCCATGGCTACACCTTC
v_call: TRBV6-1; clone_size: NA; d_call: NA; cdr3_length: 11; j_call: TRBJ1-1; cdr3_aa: CASTRWTEAFF; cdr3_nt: TGTGCCAGCACTAGGTGGACTGAAGCTTTCTTT
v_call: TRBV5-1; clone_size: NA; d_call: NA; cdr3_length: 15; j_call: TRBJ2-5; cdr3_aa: CASSLRPGNQETQYF; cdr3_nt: TGCGCCAGCAGCTTGAGGCCAGGGAACCAAGAGACCCAGTACTTC
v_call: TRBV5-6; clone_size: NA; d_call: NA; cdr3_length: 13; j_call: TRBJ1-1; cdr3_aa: CASSLVQNPEAFF; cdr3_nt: TGTGCCAGCAGCTTGGTCCAGAATCCTGAAGCTTTCTTT
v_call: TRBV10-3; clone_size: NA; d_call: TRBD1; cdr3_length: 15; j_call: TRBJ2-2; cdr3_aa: CAITGTGPNTGELFF; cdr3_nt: TGTGCCATCACTGGGACAGGGCCTAACACCGGGGAGCTGTTTTTT
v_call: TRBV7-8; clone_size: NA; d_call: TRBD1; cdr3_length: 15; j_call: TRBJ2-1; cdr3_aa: CASILTGGTYNEQFF; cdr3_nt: TGTGCCAGCATCTTGACAGGGGGCACGTACAATGAGCAGTTCTTC
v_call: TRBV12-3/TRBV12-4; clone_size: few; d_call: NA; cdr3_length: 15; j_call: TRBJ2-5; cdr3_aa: CASTPGLGARETQYF; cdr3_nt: TGTGCCAGCACCCCAGGATTGGGGGCGAGAGAGACCCAGTACTTC
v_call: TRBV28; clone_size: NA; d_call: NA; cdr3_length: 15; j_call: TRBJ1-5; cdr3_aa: CASRLQGLVHQPQHF; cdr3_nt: TGTGCCAGCAGATTACAGGGTCTAGTCCATCAGCCCCAGCATTTT
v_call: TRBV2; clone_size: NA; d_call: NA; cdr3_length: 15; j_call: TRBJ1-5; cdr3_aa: CASSPEGLLNQPQHF; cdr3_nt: TGTGCCAGCAGTCCCGAGGGCCTGCTAAATCAGCCCCAGCATTTT
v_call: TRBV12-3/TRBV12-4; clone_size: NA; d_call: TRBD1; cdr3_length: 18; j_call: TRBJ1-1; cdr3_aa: CASSPARTGRKEVTEAFF; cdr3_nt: TGTGCCAGCAGTCCGGCAAGGACAGGGAGGAAGGAGGTTACTGAAGCTTTCTTT
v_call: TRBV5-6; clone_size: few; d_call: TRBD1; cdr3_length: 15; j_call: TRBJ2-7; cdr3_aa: CASSLKGQPSYEQYF; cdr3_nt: TGTGCCAGCAGCTTGAAGGGACAGCCCTCCTACGAGCAGTACTTC
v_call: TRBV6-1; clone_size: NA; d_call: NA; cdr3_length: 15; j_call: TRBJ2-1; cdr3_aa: CASRHIHGTWNEQFF; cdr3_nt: TGTGCCAGCAGACACATACACGGGACGTGGAATGAGCAGTTCTTC
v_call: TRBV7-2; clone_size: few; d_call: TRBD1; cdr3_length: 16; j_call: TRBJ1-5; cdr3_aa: CASSLATGASNQPQHF; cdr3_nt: TGTGCCAGCAGCTTAGCGACAGGGGCTAGCAATCAGCCCCAGCATTTT
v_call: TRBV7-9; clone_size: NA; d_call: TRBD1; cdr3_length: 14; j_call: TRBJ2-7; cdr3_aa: CASSSTGFYNEQYF; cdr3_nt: TGTGCCAGCAGCTCGACAGGGTTCTACAATGAGCAGTACTTC
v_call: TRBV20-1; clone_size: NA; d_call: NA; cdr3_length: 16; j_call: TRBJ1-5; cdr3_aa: CSAKIGTAGSNQPQHF; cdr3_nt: TGCAGTGCCAAGATCGGGACTGCCGGGAGCAATCAGCCCCAGCATTTT
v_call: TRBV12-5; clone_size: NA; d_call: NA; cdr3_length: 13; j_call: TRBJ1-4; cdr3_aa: CASGVAGNEKLFF; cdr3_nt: TGTGCTAGTGGTGTCGCGGGCAATGAAAAACTGTTTTTT
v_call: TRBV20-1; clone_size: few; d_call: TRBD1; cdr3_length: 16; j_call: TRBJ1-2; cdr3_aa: CSASFLGQARLGGYTF; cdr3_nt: TGCAGTGCTAGCTTCTTGGGACAGGCGAGGTTAGGTGGCTACACCTTC
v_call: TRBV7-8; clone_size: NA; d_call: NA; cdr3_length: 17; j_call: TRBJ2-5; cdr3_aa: CASSLTRGLSLQETQYF; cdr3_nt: TGTGCCAGCAGTCTCACCCGGGGGCTATCGCTCCAAGAGACCCAGTACTTC
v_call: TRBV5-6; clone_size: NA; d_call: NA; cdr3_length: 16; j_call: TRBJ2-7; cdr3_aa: CASSRPSDSPSYEQYF; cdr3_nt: TGTGCCAGCAGCCGGCCTTCGGACAGCCCCTCCTACGAGCAGTACTTC
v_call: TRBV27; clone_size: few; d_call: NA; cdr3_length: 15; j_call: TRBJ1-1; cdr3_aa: CASSLSRGFKTEAFF; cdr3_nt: TGTGCCAGCAGTTTATCCCGAGGGTTCAAGACTGAAGCTTTCTTT
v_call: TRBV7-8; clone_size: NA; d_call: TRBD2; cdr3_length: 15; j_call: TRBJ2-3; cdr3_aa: CASSFMSSGTDTQYF; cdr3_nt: TGTGCCAGCAGCTTTATGAGTAGCGGGACAGATACGCAGTATTTT
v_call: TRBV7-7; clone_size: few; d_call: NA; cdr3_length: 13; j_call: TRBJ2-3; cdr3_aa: CASSRHLTDTQYF; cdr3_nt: TGTGCTAGCAGCCGACACTTGACAGATACGCAGTATTTT
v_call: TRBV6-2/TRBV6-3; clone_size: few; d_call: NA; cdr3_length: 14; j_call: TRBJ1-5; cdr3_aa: CASSYGPRNQPQHF; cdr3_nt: TGTGCCAGCAGTTATGGCCCCCGCAATCAGCCCCAGCATTTT
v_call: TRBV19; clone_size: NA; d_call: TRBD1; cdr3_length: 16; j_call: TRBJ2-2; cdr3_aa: CASIRVSGGITGELFF; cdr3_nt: TGTGCCTCAATACGAGTGTCAGGGGGTATCACCGGGGAGCTGTTTTTT
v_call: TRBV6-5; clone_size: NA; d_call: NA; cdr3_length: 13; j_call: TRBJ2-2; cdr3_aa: CASSYSRSGELFF; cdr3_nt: TGTGCCAGCAGTTACTCGAGATCCGGGGAGCTGTTTTTT
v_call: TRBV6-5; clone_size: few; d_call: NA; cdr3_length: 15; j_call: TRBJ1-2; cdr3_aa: CASSPESGARDGYTF; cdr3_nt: TGTGCCAGCAGCCCCGAATCTGGGGCGCGGGATGGCTACACCTTC